The 26 T cell receptor beta chains listed next were all sequenced from one sample in a study of T cell clonotyping in hematopoietic cell transplantation. Assay used: immunoSEQ multiplex PCR; TCRdb lists only in-frame clones, some missing. The table lists 35,000 to 45,000 clones, 85% to 95% of them singletons. Time point: recipient sample about 28 days before transplant, after cytoreduction. Sequenced here: peripheral blood mononuclear cells, sampled before stem cell transplant. Receptors were obtained from a man aged 40-49 years with chronic myeloid leukemia. Some clones in this sample may be carry-over from other donors' samples.

The rearrangement uses TRBV11-2 and TRBJ1-4; the D is unclear. Germline lookup yields CDR1 SGHAT and CDR2 FQNNGV. V dropped 1 base and J dropped 7 bases, with 7 bases sitting between them. The length of the CDR3 is 13 residues. The CDR3 nucleotides are TGTGCCAGCAGCTTAGGCCAGGCTGAAAAACTGTTTTTT. It is translated as CASSLGQAEKLFF.

V is TRBV5-6 and J is TRBJ1-6; TRBD1 matches at 7 bases. CDR1 and CDR2 (germline): SGHDT, YYEEEE. The trim removed 2 bases at V and 10 bases at J, leaving 9 bases unmatched. CDR3 length equals 15 residues. CDR3 bases: TGTGCCAGCAGCTTTGGAACAGGGGTCGGGTCACCCCTCCACTTT. It yields the protein CASSFGTGVGSPLHF.

The chain uses TRBV28 and TRBJ1-2; D might be TRBD1 (5 bases). V was cut by 5 bases and J by 7 bases, with 14 bases left in between. The CDR3 length is 13 residues. Germline-derived CDR1 and CDR2 are MDHEN and SYDVKM. CDR3 nucleotides: TGTGCCAGCAGTCTGGGAGGGAGGGGTGGCTACACCTTC. Encoded protein: CASSLGGRGGYTF.

The chain employs TRBV29-1 and TRBJ1-2; tentatively, D is TRBD1 (5 bases). Trimming left V 6 bases short and J 3 bases short, with 20 bases between. The CDR3 sequence is 15 residues long. Germline loops: CDR1 SQVTM, CDR2 ANQGSEA. The CDR3 loop is CSVNLGSGTDYGYTF. The CDR3 DNA follows: TGCAGCGTGAATTTGGGATCCGGGACGGACTATGGCTACACCTTC.

V gene TRBV4-2 combines with J gene TRBJ2-6; D is uncertain. Trimming removed 4 bases at V and 0 bases at J, with 10 bases between. CDR3 size: 16 residues. CDR1 is LGHNA, CDR2 YNFKEQ, per germline. The CDR3 DNA reads as TGTGCCAGCAGCCTTGGACGGTCCTCTGGGGCCAACGTCCTGACTTTC. Its translation is CASSLGRSSGANVLTF.

The rearrangement links TRBV7-2 to TRBJ1-2; a weak D match, TRBD1 (6 bases). The V gene lost 5 bases and the J gene lost 2 bases, with 18 bases spanning the gap. Germline CDR1 is SGHTA and CDR2 is FQGNSA. CDR3 length equals 16 residues. CDR3 sequence reads: CASSPQGTRGNYGYTF. DNA for the CDR3: TGTGCCAGCAGCCCCCAGGGGACCCGGGGGAACTATGGCTACACCTTC.

This clone was observed once. J is TRBJ1-5 and V is TRBV30, with D possibly being TRBD1 (6 bases). This CDR3 has 12 residues. Looked up from germline, CDR1 is GTSNPN and CDR2 is SVGIG (reference sequence). Trimming stripped 1 base from V and 12 bases from J, with 13 bases between. CDR3 DNA: TGTGCCTGGAGTGGGGGGGCAGAGGACCAGCATTTT. Translating it yields CAWSGGAEDQHF. The whole variable domain, filled in from reference TRBV30 and TRBJ1-5, reads SQTIHQWPATLVQPVGSPLSLECTVEGTSNPNLYWYRQAAGRGLQLLFYSVGIGQISSEVPQNLSASRPQDRQFILSSKKLLLSDSGFYLCAWSGGAEDQHFGDGTRLSIL.

V usage is TRBV13 and J usage is TRBJ2-1; 8 bases are shared with TRBD2. The CDR3 sequence is 15 residues long. J lost 12 bases, V lost 5 bases, and 15 bases had no gene match. Germline CDR1 and CDR2: PRHDT and FYEKMQ (reference sequence). CDR3 loop: CASSDLAGMLGRQFF. The CDR3 DNA is TGTGCCAGCAGCGACCTAGCGGGTATGCTCGGTCGGCAGTTCTTC.

The chain combines TRBV6-5 with TRBJ1-2, with TRBD1 matching over 7 bases. Looked up from germline, CDR1 is MNHEY and CDR2 is SVGAGI. The CDR3 contains 13 residues. With 5 bases clipped from V and 4 bases from J, the junction kept 4 bases outside the gene matches. The CDR3 region is CASSLGQVYGYTF. The CDR3 nucleotides read TGTGCCAGCAGTCTCGGACAGGTCTATGGCTACACCTTC.

V and J are TRBV6-6 and TRBJ1-1; D perhaps matches TRBD1 (5 bases). Trimming shortened V by 6 bases and J by 1 base, and 18 bases separated the two germline ends. Germline V gene sequence: CDR1 MNHNY, CDR2 SVGAGI (reference sequence). This CDR3 spans 16 amino acids. CDR3 protein: CASRRGDGITNTEAFF. The CDR3 DNA follows: TGTGCCAGCAGAAGAGGGGACGGAATTACGAACACTGAAGCTTTCTTT.

This rearrangement joins TRBV5-6 to TRBJ1-5; 9 nucleotides agree with TRBD1. The J segment lost 8 bases and the V segment lost 2 bases, leaving 5 bases of the junction unmatched. CDR1 is SGHDT and CDR2 is YYEEEE in the germline V gene. The CDR3 contains 14 residues. CDR3 coding DNA: TGTGCCAGCAGCTTACAGGGGGCGAACAAGCCCCAGCATTTT. This translates into CASSLQGANKPQHF.

The J gene is TRBJ1-2, the V gene TRBV27; TRBD1 matches 7 bases. Germline CDR1 reads MNHEY; CDR2 reads SMNVEV (reference sequence). CDR3 length: 12 amino acids. The V and J ends lost 5 bases and 8 bases, in that order; junction bases with no gene match: 5. The CDR3: CASSLQGYGYTF. DNA of the CDR3: TGTGCCAGCAGTCTACAGGGGTACGGCTACACCTTC.

The chain combines TRBV4-1 with TRBJ1-1; D remains unclear. The germline V gene has CDR1 MGHRA and CDR2 YSYEKL. The CDR3 has 14 residues. The germline V and J ends were trimmed by 0 bases and 3 bases, with 8 bases remaining between them. The CDR3 DNA reads TGCGCCAGCAGCCAAGATCCCGGTTACACTGAAGCTTTCTTT. Protein sequence: CASSQDPGYTEAFF.

The rearrangement links TRBV19 to TRBJ1-5, with TRBD1 matching over 9 bases. Germline CDR1 is LNHDA and CDR2 is SQIVND (reference sequence). The CDR3 runs 14 residues. V gave up 3 bases and J gave up 5 bases; unmatched junction bases: 2. The DNA of the CDR3 is TGTGCCAGTAGTATTACAGGGGGCGATCAGCCCCAGCATTTT. Residues: CASSITGGDQPQHF. Combining the CDR3 with reference TRBV19 and TRBJ1-5 gives the whole variable domain DGGITQSPKYLFRKEGQNVTLSCEQNLNHDAMYWYRQDPGQGLRLIYYSQIVNDFQKGDIAEGYSVSREKKESFPLTVTSAQKNPTAFYLCASSITGGDQPQHFGDGTRLSIL.

J is TRBJ1-2 and V is TRBV9; a weak D match, TRBD1 (6 bases). Germline loops: CDR1 SGDLS, CDR2 YYNGEE. This CDR3 contains 15 residues. Trimming took 0 bases from V and 7 from J, leaving 16 bases between them. As DNA, the CDR3 is TGTGCCAGCAGCGTAGAGGGGGACGTCAACAGTGGCTACACCTTC. This encodes CASSVEGDVNSGYTF.

This rearrangement joins TRBV6-1 to TRBJ2-2; perhaps TRBD2 as D (6 bases). The germline V gene has CDR1 MNHNS and CDR2 SASEGT. The CDR3 loop spans 15 amino acids. Trimming removed 10 bases at V and 0 bases at J, with 15 bases between. In nucleotides, the CDR3 is TGTGCCATCACGGAACTAGCCGCGAACACCGGGGAGCTGTTTTTT. Translating it yields CAITELAANTGELFF.

The chain has TRBV4-1 and TRBJ2-7; D is perhaps TRBD1 (6 bases). Germline values: CDR1 MGHRA, CDR2 YSYEKL. The CDR3 has 14 residues. Trimming cost V 1 base and J 3 bases, with 10 bases left between them. The CDR3 region is CASSQVKDSYEQYF. DNA of the CDR3: TGCGCCAGCAGCCAAGTTAAGGACAGCTACGAGCAGTACTTC.

This clone came up once. The chain couples TRBV5-1 to TRBJ2-3; D gene uncertain. The CDR3 length is 16 residues. V dropped 0 bases and J dropped 4 bases, with 15 bases sitting between them. Germline V gene data show CDR1 as SGHRS and CDR2 as YFSETQ. The CDR3 DNA is TGCGCCAGCAGCTTGGAGTTTGGCATCCCGTCAGATACGCAGTATTTT. Translating gives CASSLEFGIPSDTQYF.

V usage is TRBV6-5 and J usage is TRBJ1-1, with D perhaps matching TRBD1 (5 bases). Per the germline V gene, CDR1 is MNHEY and CDR2 is SVGAGI. This CDR3 spans 14 amino acids. The V end lost 2 bases, the J end lost 7 bases, and 14 bases lay between the germline ends. CDR3 bases: TGTGCCAGCAGTTACGGGGTAGGGCAGGGTGAAGCTTTCTTT. Protein: CASSYGVGQGEAFF.

The DNA of the CDR3 is TGTGCCAGCAGTTCCGTGAGGCTAAAGGAGGCAGATACGCAGTATTTT. Protein: CASSSVRLKEADTQYF. The chain recombines TRBV28 with TRBJ2-3; a weak D match, TRBD2 (5 bases). CDR1 is MDHEN and CDR2 is SYDVKM in the germline V gene. CDR3 length: 16 residues. Trimming removed 4 bases at V and 4 bases at J, with 18 bases between.

V gene TRBV29-1 combines with J gene TRBJ2-7, with TRBD2 identical over 12 bases. The CDR3 sequence is 14 residues long. V shed 6 bases and J 9 bases; nucleotides not matched to a gene: 12. Germline lookup yields CDR1 SQVTM and CDR2 ANQGSEA. The CDR3 is CSVFLTSGGRGQYF. CDR3 bases: TGCAGCGTATTTCTGACTAGCGGGGGAAGGGGGCAGTACTTC.

This chain joins TRBV13 and TRBJ1-2; 7 bases are shared with TRBD1. Germline trimming cut 7 bases from V and 7 bases from J; bases unmatched to any gene: 6. The CDR3 has 12 amino acids. Germline V gene data show CDR1 as PRHDT and CDR2 as FYEKMQ (reference sequence). The chain's CDR3 is CASTWDSLGYTF. CDR3 coding DNA: TGTGCCAGCACCTGGGACAGCCTTGGCTACACCTTC.

The chain links TRBV7-9 to TRBJ2-3; D perhaps matches TRBD2 (6 bases). Trimming cost V 1 base and J 0 bases, with 11 bases left between them. The CDR3 extends over 16 amino acids. CDR1 and CDR2 (germline): SEHNR, FQNEAQ (reference sequence). CDR3 loop: CASSLGDGGSTDTQYF. CDR3 coding DNA: TGTGCCAGCAGCTTAGGGGACGGGGGTAGCACAGATACGCAGTATTTT.

This chain uses TRBV18 with TRBJ1-2; TRBD1 is a possible D gene (5 bases). Trimming took 0 bases from V and 4 from J, leaving 15 bases between them. This CDR3 has 16 residues. CDR1 KGHSH and CDR2 LQKENI come from the germline V gene. CDR3 in amino acids: CASSPPREGTGYGYTF. In nucleotides, the CDR3 is TGTGCCAGCTCACCACCGAGGGAGGGGACGGGCTATGGCTACACCTTC.

This chain joins TRBV2 and TRBJ1-2; a possible D gene is TRBD1 (5 bases). The V end was cut by 6 bases, the J end by 7 bases, with 21 bases between. CDR3 size: 15 residues. The germline V gene encodes CDR1 SNHLY and CDR2 FYNNEI. The chain's CDR3 is CASRPTPVQGGGYTF. The CDR3 region has the DNA TGTGCCAGCAGGCCCACCCCGGTGCAGGGAGGTGGCTACACCTTC. The full variable domain, completed using reference TRBV2 and TRBJ1-2, is EPEVTQTPSHQVTQMGQEVILRCVPISNHLYFYWYRQILGQKVEFLVSFYNNEISEKSEIFDDQFSVERPDGSNFTLKIRSTKLEDSAMYFCASRPTPVQGGGYTFGSGTRLTVV.

The chain carries TRBV11-2 and TRBJ2-1; D is tentatively TRBD1 or TRBD2 (5 bases each). From germline, CDR1 is SGHAT and CDR2 FQNNGV. The V and J ends lost 5 bases and 4 bases respectively, with 12 bases between them. This CDR3 comprises 14 residues. This CDR3 is CASSPRGFYNEQFF. The DNA for the CDR3 is TGTGCCAGCAGCCCACGGGGCTTTTACAATGAGCAGTTCTTC. The full variable domain, completed using reference TRBV11-2 and TRBJ2-1, is EAGVAQSPRYKIIEKRQSVAFWCNPISGHATLYWYQQILGQGPKLLIQFQNNGVVDDSQLPKDRFSAERLKGVDSTLKIQPAKLEDSAVYLCASSPRGFYNEQFFGPGTRLTVL.